The next 14 T cell receptor beta chains were all read from a single sample in a study of control samples from healthy donors and cancer patients. Profiling relied on immunoSEQ multiplex PCR, and the TCRdb table lists in-frame clones only, not all of them. The data show about 42,000 clones, over 80% seen once. The sample comprised blood. The receptors were gathered from a man between 60 and 75 years old in good health.

The rearrangement links TRBV5-1 to TRBJ2-1; 14 bases line up with TRBD2. The CDR3 spans 15 residues. In germline, CDR1 is SGHRS, CDR2 YFSETQ. J gave up 7 bases and V 3 bases, and 3 bases lay outside the gene matches. CDR3 residues: CASSSGLAGVNEQFF. The CDR3 DNA reads TGCGCCAGCAGCTCGGGACTAGCGGGAGTGAATGAGCAGTTCTTC. The whole variable domain, filled in from reference TRBV5-1 and TRBJ2-1, reads KAGVTQTPRYLIKTRGQQVTLSCSPISGHRSVSWYQQTPGQGLQFLFEYFSETQRNKGNFPGRFSGRQFSNSRSEMNVSTLELGDSALYLCASSSGLAGVNEQFFGPGTRLTVL.

The chain employs TRBV10-3 and TRBJ2-7, with 7 bases that match TRBD2. V dropped 8 bases and J dropped 0; count of bases not matched to a gene: 7. CDR1 and CDR2 (germline): ENHRY, SYGVKD. The CDR3 spans 14 residues. The DNA for the CDR3 is TGTGCCATCGGGGAGCGGGGTAGCTCCTACGAGCAGTACTTC. This codes for CAIGERGSSYEQYF.

The chain uses TRBV2 and TRBJ1-1; TRBD1 matches 9 bases. Germline V CDR1 and CDR2: SNHLY, FYNNEI. V shed 4 bases, J shed 5 bases, and the junction held 5 bases outside the gene matches. The CDR3 length is 14 residues. The DNA of the CDR3 is TGTGCCAGCAGTGTCGGACAGGGGTGGACTGAAGCTTTCTTT. Translated: CASSVGQGWTEAFF.

This clone has just one count. The chain links TRBV7-2 to TRBJ2-2, with TRBD2 matching over 11 bases. The ends lost 5 bases at V and 1 base at J; junction bases unmatched: 3. The V gene's germline CDR1 is SGHTA and CDR2 FQGNSA. The CDR3 is 16 amino acids. CDR3 sequence reads: CASSLGLAGNTGELFF. The CDR3 DNA sequence: TGTGCCAGCAGCCTTGGACTAGCGGGGAACACCGGGGAGCTGTTTTTT.

V and J are TRBV27 and TRBJ2-2, with 11 bases identical to TRBD1. CDR3 size: 15 residues. V shed 8 bases and J 3 bases; nucleotides not matched to a gene: 5. Germline V gene lookup returns CDR1 MNHEY and CDR2 SMNVEV (reference sequence). CDR3 sequence (DNA): TGTGCCAGCGGGGGACAGGGGGTATACACCGGGGAGCTGTTTTTT. Residues: CASGGQGVYTGELFF.

The chain employs TRBV27 and TRBJ2-1, with 9 positions matching TRBD2. CDR1 and CDR2 from the germline V gene are MNHEY and SMNVEV (reference sequence). The CDR3 extends over 14 amino acids. The trim removed 5 bases at V and 7 bases at J, leaving 6 bases unmatched. Here the CDR3 DNA reads TGTGCCAGCAGTGGGTACGCGGGAGGGAATGAGCAGTTCTTC. This encodes CASSGYAGGNEQFF.

The chain combines TRBV27 with TRBJ1-1, with no clear D. CDR3 length: 14 amino acids. The V gene's germline CDR1 is MNHEY and CDR2 SMNVEV (reference sequence). V was trimmed by 6 bases and J by 1 base, leaving 12 bases between them. This CDR3 is CASSIDTWNTEAFF. The CDR3 nucleotides read TGTGCCAGCAGCATCGACACTTGGAACACTGAAGCTTTCTTT.

The chain is built from TRBV5-1 and TRBJ1-1; possible D gene TRBD1, 6 bases. V lost 2 bases to trimming and J lost 3 bases, with 14 bases between them. The CDR3 has 15 residues. Germline V gene data show CDR1 as SGHRS and CDR2 as YFSETQ. CDR3 bases: TGCGCCAGCAGCTTAGGACGGGGGCCGTACACTGAAGCTTTCTTT. It encodes CASSLGRGPYTEAFF.

V usage is TRBV28 and J usage is TRBJ2-7; possibly TRBD2 for D (6 bases). CDR1 is MDHEN, CDR2 SYDVKM, per germline. The CDR3 totals 16 residues. The V end was cut by 7 bases, the J end by 8 bases, with 27 bases between. As DNA, the CDR3 is TGTGCCAGCACGCCTCCCCTCGGGACTGCGGAATTGAAGCAGTACTTC. Protein sequence: CASTPPLGTAELKQYF. Full variable domain (remainder filled in from reference TRBV28 and TRBJ2-7): DVKVTQSSRYLVKRTGEKVFLECVQDMDHENMFWYRQDPGLGLRLIYFSYDVKMKEKGDIPEGYSVSREKKERFSLILESASTNQTSMYLCASTPPLGTAELKQYFGPGTRLTVT.

The chain uses TRBV6-5 and TRBJ2-1; D may be TRBD2 (6 bases). V gave up 6 bases and J gave up 4 bases, with 7 bases separating them. Germline-derived CDR1 and CDR2 are MNHEY and SVGAGI. The CDR3 contains 12 residues. The DNA of the CDR3 is TGTGCCAGCAGCCGGGGGTACAATGAGCAGTTCTTC. It translates to CASSRGYNEQFF.

This chain joins TRBV6-1 and TRBJ2-3, with a tentative D call TRBD2 (6 bases). Germline V CDR1 and CDR2: MNHNS, SASEGT. Trimming cost V 2 bases and J 5 bases, with 11 bases left between them. This CDR3 region has 14 residues. CDR3 nucleotide sequence: TGTGCCAGCAGTGAACTTGACGGGGGAGATACGCAGTATTTT. It encodes CASSELDGGDTQYF.

This clone was seen repeatedly, ten times or more. The chain carries TRBV24-1 and TRBJ2-1, with 7 bases matching TRBD2. Germline lookup yields CDR1 KGHDR and CDR2 SFDVKD. V was clipped by 1 base and J by 1 base; unmatched bases: 3. The CDR3 sequence is 16 residues long. This CDR3 reads CATSDFGGGSYNEQFF. Here the CDR3 DNA reads TGTGCCACCAGTGATTTTGGGGGAGGGTCCTACAATGAGCAGTTCTTC.

V usage is TRBV19 and J usage is TRBJ1-1, with unresolved D. There are 17 residues in the CDR3. The ends were cut back, 5 bases at V and 8 bases at J, with 27 bases in the middle. CDR1 is LNHDA and CDR2 is SQIVND in the germline V gene (reference sequence). The CDR3 region is CASSPQTRVGEFAEAFF. In nucleotides, the CDR3 is TGTGCCAGTAGTCCCCAAACTAGGGTCGGGGAATTCGCGGAAGCTTTCTTT.

V usage is TRBV5-1 and J usage is TRBJ2-5; D tentatively fits TRBD1 or TRBD2 (5 bases each). This CDR3 has 14 amino acids. Germline assignment: CDR1 SGHRS and CDR2 YFSETQ. V shed 4 bases and J shed 0 bases, with 10 bases lying between them. CDR3 sequence reads: CASSGGSNQETQYF. For the CDR3, the DNA is TGCGCCAGCAGCGGGGGAAGTAACCAAGAGACCCAGTACTTC.